This record covers a single T cell receptor beta chain. Per the authors' pipeline: Estimates of nucleated cell counts were drawn from the amplification of reference gene primers. Sequenced by immunoSEQ multiplex PCR; TCRdb stores in-frame clones only, minus some. V and J calls and clone size are given by that table; D and trimming were obtained from the DNA. The top ten clones hold around 15% of a sample with 130,000 to 150,000 clones, approximately 82% of them seen once. The data derive from a study of blood T cell repertoires in COVID-19. Across the study: There were acute and convalescent COVID-19 samples, and they came from the United States, Italy and Spain. The analysed material was cDNA or gDNA that came from T cells, B-cell-depleted T cells, or PBMCs.

J gave up 5 bases and V 0 bases, and 3 bases lay outside the gene matches. CDR1 and CDR2 from the germline V gene are LNHNV and YYDKDF (reference sequence). CDR3 length: 15 residues. The source is a human donor with acute or convalescent COVID-19. The donor label of this sample is uncertain. Material for sequencing was peripheral blood. The chain carries TRBV15 and TRBJ1-2; 10 bases match TRBD1. The chain's CDR3 is CATSRDRDRGYGYTF. The DNA for the CDR3 is TGTGCCACCAGCAGAGATCGGGACAGGGGATATGGCTACACCTTC.